This entry lists 28 T cell receptor beta chains sequenced from one sample in a study of shared clonotypes between healthy human individuals. The naive CD8 subset, CD45RO-negative cells positively selected for CCR7, excluded terminally differentiated effector memory CD45RA+ cells. The table came from immunoSEQ multiplex PCR; TCRdb's copy has only in-frame clones and leaves some out. The data contain more than 2 million clones, about 95% of them singletons. The material sequenced was naive CD8+ T cells sorted from blood. The receptors stem from a man in his late teens or twenties in good health.

The chain combines TRBV7-9 with TRBJ2-3; TRBD2 aligns across 7 bases. Losses at the gene ends were 5 bases for V and 4 bases for J; bases not matched to a gene: 3. This CDR3 has 13 amino acids. Germline V CDR1 and CDR2: SEHNR, FQNEAQ (reference sequence). The CDR3 region has the DNA TGTGCCAGCAGCCGGGGGGAGTCAGATACGCAGTATTTT. This sequence encodes CASSRGESDTQYF.

The chain couples TRBV6-1 to TRBJ2-3; D uncertain. The length of the CDR3 is 12 residues. Germline V gene sequence: CDR1 MNHNS, CDR2 SASEGT. Trimming removed 8 bases from V and 0 bases from J, with 6 bases in between. The DNA for the CDR3 is TGTGCCAGCGTCGGTAGCACAGATACGCAGTATTTT. This encodes CASVGSTDTQYF.

The J gene is TRBJ1-5, the V gene TRBV15; TRBD1 is a possible D gene (5 bases). Germline-derived CDR1 and CDR2 are LNHNV and YYDKDF (reference sequence). V gave up 9 bases and J gave up 0 bases, with 12 bases separating them. The CDR3 is made up of 14 amino acids. Written as DNA, the CDR3 is TGTGCCACGCGTTGGGGGATTAGCAATCAGCCCCAGCATTTT. Amino acids: CATRWGISNQPQHF. The full variable domain, completed using reference TRBV15 and TRBJ1-5, is DAMVIQNPRYQVTQFGKPVTLSCSQTLNHNVMYWYQQKSSQAPKLLFHYYDKDFNNEADTPDNFQSRRPNTSFCFLDIRSPGLGDTAMYLCATRWGISNQPQHFGDGTRLSIL.

This chain links TRBV27 with TRBJ2-5, with D tentatively TRBD1 or TRBD2 (6 bases each). The CDR3 spans 14 residues. V was trimmed by 7 bases and J by 2 bases, leaving 14 bases between them. Germline CDR1 is MNHEY and CDR2 is SMNVEV (reference sequence). For the CDR3, the DNA is TGTGCCAGCAACTCTGGGGGGCGGCAAGAGACCCAGTACTTC. Encoded protein: CASNSGGRQETQYF.

This chain joins TRBV9 and TRBJ1-1; 7 nucleotides line up with TRBD1. The CDR3 loop spans 15 amino acids. CDR1 is SGDLS, CDR2 YYNGEE, per germline. The ends lost 0 bases at V and 4 bases at J; junction bases unmatched: 6. The CDR3 nucleotides read TGTGCCAGCAGCGTAGGTCCAGGGGGATTCACTGAAGCTTTCTTT. It codes for CASSVGPGGFTEAFF.

The genes are TRBV4-3 and TRBJ2-7; D tentatively reads TRBD1 or TRBD2 (5 bases each). The CDR3 runs to 20 residues. V gave up 0 bases and J gave up 5 bases, with 29 bases separating them. CDR1 LGHNA and CDR2 YSLEER come from the germline V gene. The CDR3 loop reads CASSQDPPVLGNQQGDEQYF. For the CDR3, the DNA is TGCGCCAGCAGCCAAGATCCACCTGTCCTCGGGAACCAGCAAGGGGACGAGCAGTACTTC.

The rearrangement links TRBV10-3 to TRBJ2-1, with D possibly TRBD2 on 5 matching bases. The CDR3 extends over 15 amino acids. Germline CDR1 is ENHRY and CDR2 is SYGVKD. V was pared by 4 bases and J by 7 bases, with 17 bases between. This CDR3 reads CAISVELAGENEQFF. The CDR3 nucleotides are TGTGCCATCAGTGTGGAGCTGGCGGGTGAAAATGAGCAGTTCTTC.

The rearrangement uses TRBV2 and TRBJ2-4, with D uncertain. The V and J ends lost 4 bases and 1 base respectively, with 11 bases between them. CDR1 and CDR2 (germline): SNHLY, FYNNEI. This CDR3 has 15 residues. The CDR3 DNA reads TGTGCCAGCAGTGTCTCGTTAGGGGCCAAAAACATTCAGTACTTC. It is translated as CASSVSLGAKNIQYF.

The chain recombines TRBV5-6 with TRBJ1-2; D is perhaps TRBD1 (5 bases). In germline, CDR1 is SGHDT, CDR2 YYEEEE. Trimming pared 4 bases from V and 2 bases from J, leaving 9 bases between. The CDR3 totals 13 residues. Here the CDR3 DNA reads TGTGCCAGCAGCGCGGGACGGAACTATGGCTACACCTTC. Translation: CASSAGRNYGYTF.

The chain has TRBV27 and TRBJ2-3; 10 bases are shared with TRBD2. The CDR3 is made up of 17 amino acids. Germline loops: CDR1 MNHEY, CDR2 SMNVEV (reference sequence). J lost 1 base, V lost 0 bases, and 4 bases had no gene match. The CDR3 sequence is CASSLSRLAGGTDTQYF. The DNA of the CDR3 is TGTGCCAGCAGTTTATCGCGGCTAGCGGGGGGCACAGATACGCAGTATTTT.

The rearrangement uses TRBV7-2 and TRBJ2-3; TRBD2 aligns across 8 bases. The CDR3 length is 15 residues. Per the germline V gene, CDR1 is SGHTA and CDR2 is FQGNSA. Unmatched junction bases numbered 5, after V lost 6 bases and J lost 0 bases. CDR3 sequence: CASRTSVGSTDTQYF. CDR3 DNA sequence: TGTGCCAGCAGGACTAGCGTGGGGAGCACAGATACGCAGTATTTT.

J is TRBJ1-5 and V is TRBV30, with D perhaps TRBD1 (5 bases). V was clipped by 0 bases and J by 4 bases, with 22 bases between them. Germline lookup yields CDR1 GTSNPN and CDR2 SVGIG (reference sequence). The CDR3 length is 18 residues. This CDR3 is CAWSVKTGVGALNQPQHF. CDR3 nucleotide sequence: TGTGCCTGGAGTGTAAAAACGGGGGTCGGGGCCCTTAATCAGCCCCAGCATTTT.

Turning to this clone: The sample holds other DNA sequences that translate to the same CDR3. This chain joins TRBV30 and TRBJ1-1; the D is unclear. CDR1 is GTSNPN, CDR2 SVGIG, per germline (reference sequence). Trimming took 5 bases from V and 2 from J, leaving 6 bases between them. CDR3 length equals 11 residues. CDR3 sequence: CAWGRNTEAFF. The CDR3 DNA is TGTGCCTGGGGAAGAAACACTGAAGCTTTCTTT.

Only a few counts were recorded for this clone. J is TRBJ1-4 and V is TRBV28; 10 bases are shared with TRBD1. This CDR3 contains 16 residues. V shed 5 bases, J shed 4 bases, and the junction held 7 bases outside the gene matches. Germline V gives CDR1 MDHEN, CDR2 SYDVKM. CDR3 DNA sequence: TGTGCCAGCAGTCCCCCCGGGACAGGGGATAATGAAAAACTGTTTTTT. Residues: CASSPPGTGDNEKLFF.

CDR3 in amino acids: CASSLQSDFQETQYF. Here the CDR3 DNA reads TGTGCCAGCAGCTTACAATCGGACTTCCAAGAGACCCAGTACTTC. The J gene is TRBJ2-5, the V gene TRBV7-6; tentative D call: TRBD2 (5 bases). CDR1 and CDR2 (germline): SGHVS, FNYEAQ. V lost 2 bases to trimming and J lost 1 base, with 11 bases between them. This CDR3 contains 15 residues.

V and J are TRBV7-9 and TRBJ1-2; the match to TRBD1 covers 7 bases. This CDR3 spans 15 amino acids. CDR1 is SEHNR, CDR2 FQNEAQ, per germline (reference sequence). Losses at the gene ends were 0 bases for V and 3 bases for J; bases not matched to a gene: 4. Here the CDR3 DNA reads TGTGCCAGCAGCTTAGCACTCAGGGGGGACTATGGCTACACCTTC. Amino acid sequence: CASSLALRGDYGYTF.

The CDR3 is CASSFGGGPYNEQFF. The CDR3 DNA sequence: TGTGCCAGCAGTTTCGGGGGGGGCCCCTACAATGAGCAGTTCTTC. The chain has TRBV6-4 and TRBJ2-1; 8 nucleotides match TRBD2. This CDR3 region has 15 residues. Germline loops: CDR1 MRHNA, CDR2 SNTAGT. The junction had 5 bases not matched to a gene; V was cut back by 5 bases and J by 2 bases.

The rearrangement uses TRBV5-8 and TRBJ2-3, with 7 bases identical to TRBD1. In germline, CDR1 is SGHTS, CDR2 YDEGEE. J was trimmed by 9 bases and V by 0 bases; bases with no gene match: 7. The CDR3 is 14 residues long. The CDR3 loop reads CASSLGPDRQTQYF. The DNA for the CDR3 is TGTGCCAGCAGCTTGGGGCCGGACAGGCAAACGCAGTATTTT.

Worth noting for this clone: This specimen includes other DNA sequences encoding the same CDR3. The chain recombines TRBV28 with TRBJ2-7; D not resolved. The CDR3 spans 11 residues. Per germline, CDR1 MDHEN and CDR2 SYDVKM. The V end was cut by 3 bases, the J end by 4 bases, with 4 bases between. This chain's CDR3 is CASSFSYEQYF. DNA for the CDR3: TGTGCCAGCAGTTTTTCGTACGAGCAGTACTTC.

V and J are TRBV9 and TRBJ2-3, with D perhaps matching TRBD1 (6 bases). The CDR3 consists of 15 residues. Per germline, CDR1 SGDLS and CDR2 YYNGEE. The V end was cut by 4 bases, the J end by 0 bases, with 12 bases between. The CDR3 region is CASSTRQASTDTQYF. The CDR3 nucleotides are TGTGCCAGCAGCACCCGACAGGCCAGCACAGATACGCAGTATTTT.

This clone came up once. The J gene is TRBJ2-5, the V gene TRBV6-6; 7 bases fit TRBD1. CDR1 is MNHNY, CDR2 SVGAGI, per germline (reference sequence). This CDR3 has 14 residues. The ends lost 6 bases at V and 5 bases at J; junction bases unmatched: 9. The CDR3 sequence: CASREQGSYETQYF. The CDR3 DNA follows: TGTGCCAGCAGAGAACAGGGGTCGTATGAGACCCAGTACTTC.

About this clone: Other DNA sequences in the sample encode the same CDR3. The V and J genes are TRBV28 and TRBJ2-7, with D perhaps matching TRBD1 (5 bases). The CDR3 runs to 15 residues. V was clipped by 5 bases and J by 0 bases, with 14 bases between them. CDR1 and CDR2 from the germline V gene are MDHEN and SYDVKM. CDR3 nucleotides: TGTGCCAGCAGTCTAACAGGTGAAAGCTCCTACGAGCAGTACTTC. Its translation: CASSLTGESSYEQYF.

The V call is TRBV6-1, the J call TRBJ1-4, with a tentative D call TRBD1 (5 bases). This CDR3 has 16 amino acids. The V end lost 2 bases, the J end lost 5 bases, and 15 bases lay between the germline ends. Germline-derived CDR1 and CDR2 are MNHNS and SASEGT. The CDR3 loop is CASSELRTGGNEKLFF. DNA for the CDR3: TGTGCCAGCAGTGAACTGAGGACGGGGGGGAATGAAAAACTGTTTTTT.

The chain employs TRBV28 and TRBJ2-3; TRBD2 is a possible D gene (5 bases). The V gene lost 1 base and the J gene lost 1 base, with 12 bases spanning the gap. This CDR3 region has 16 residues. Germline V gene data show CDR1 as MDHEN and CDR2 as SYDVKM. CDR3 residues: CASSLLREFGTDTQYF. The CDR3 coding sequence is TGTGCCAGCAGTTTATTAAGGGAGTTTGGCACAGATACGCAGTATTTT.

The rearrangement joins TRBV14 to TRBJ2-7, with unresolved D. V lost 5 bases, J lost 3 bases, and 11 bases lay in between. Germline CDR1 reads SGHDN; CDR2 reads FVKESK. The CDR3 totals 13 residues. The CDR3 DNA is TGTGCCAGCAGCTTTGGGGTTGGCTACGAGCAGTACTTC. Amino acids: CASSFGVGYEQYF.

The genes are TRBV11-2 and TRBJ2-5, with 12 bases fitting TRBD1. J was trimmed by 4 bases and V by 1 base; bases with no gene match: 1. Germline loops: CDR1 SGHAT, CDR2 FQNNGV. This CDR3 is 15 amino acids long. CDR3 bases: TGTGCCAGCAGCTTAGTGGGACAGGGGGCAGAGACCCAGTACTTC. Protein: CASSLVGQGAETQYF.

The chain uses TRBV4-3 and TRBJ1-1, with D uncertain. The CDR3 consists of 15 residues. Trimming removed 4 bases from V and 2 bases from J, with 14 bases in between. Looked up from germline, CDR1 is LGHNA and CDR2 is YSLEER. CDR3 nucleotide sequence: TGCGCCAGCAGCCTCCGGGAAGATATCAACACTGAAGCTTTCTTT. Translation: CASSLREDINTEAFF.

This chain links TRBV19 with TRBJ1-2; D not resolved. The CDR3 consists of 13 residues. The ends were cut back, 5 bases at V and 8 bases at J, with 15 bases in the middle. CDR1 is LNHDA, CDR2 SQIVND, per germline (reference sequence). CDR3 residues: CASSSNGGGGYTF. CDR3 bases: TGTGCCAGTAGTTCAAACGGAGGCGGGGGCTACACCTTC.